The 2 T cell receptor beta chains listed next were all sequenced from one sample in a study of blood T cells in healthy people across ages. Alongside a J-beta primer mix, a sample-barcoded 5' primer served in a second PCR lasting about 7 to 12 cycles. TCRdb re-called the 5' RACE reads with MiXCR, one entry per CDR3 protein. This table holds around 1.1 million distinct CDR3 sequences, about two fifths found once. Specimen: blood. These receptors were collected from a man younger than 35 in good health.

The gene calls are TRBV6-2 or TRBV6-3 and TRBJ2-1, with 9 bases that match TRBD2. This CDR3 spans 19 amino acids. J lost 2 bases, V lost 6 bases, and 17 bases had no gene match. Germline V CDR1 and CDR2: MNHEY, SVGEGT. Here the CDR3 reads CASRIGTSRAHGPYNEQFF. The CDR3 bases are TGTGCCAGCAGGATTGGGACTAGCAGGGCACACGGTCCCTACAATGAGCAGTTCTTC.

This clonotype was seen once. The V gene is TRBV29-1, the J gene TRBJ2-1; D call uncertain. The CDR3 runs 13 residues. The germline V and J ends were trimmed by 6 bases and 5 bases, with 14 bases remaining between them. CDR1 and CDR2 (germline): SQVTM, ANQGSEA. The CDR3 is CSVVQNLDNEQFF. CDR3 nucleotides: TGCAGCGTCGTACAGAACTTGGACAATGAGCAGTTCTTC.